This T cell receptor beta chain was captured in a study of PD-1 blockade in classical Hodgkin lymphoma. The repertoire was sequenced with immunoSEQ multiplex PCR; TCRdb's copy has only in-frame clones and lacks some. This sample has 15,000 to 20,000 clones; 87% occur once, and the top ten carry less than 4%. J was trimmed by 2 bases and V by 4 bases; bases with no gene match: 5. Germline lookup yields CDR1 LNHDA and CDR2 SQIVND (reference sequence). The CDR3 has 15 residues. Broader study findings: Relative to healthy donors, newly diagnosed patients reportedly had lower baseline TCR diversity, which was reported as lower still in relapsed/refractory patients. The causes of the repertoire differences, possibly disease activity or prior therapy, remain undefined.

Stated time point: newly diagnosed, previously untreated cHL patient sample. Newly diagnosed, untreated classical Hodgkin lymphoma PBMCs provided comparison. In the case of this clone: Its target is unknown.

The sample comprised peripheral blood mononuclear cells (PBMCs). The rearrangement uses TRBV19 and TRBJ2-3; 8 nucleotides align to TRBD2. The TCR sequence derives from a human donor with classical Hodgkin lymphoma. The CDR3: CASSTSGQLTDTQYF. For the CDR3, the DNA is TGTGCCAGTAGTACTAGCGGGCAACTCACAGATACGCAGTATTTT.